This T cell receptor beta chain derives from a study of intratumoral heterogeneity in liver cancer. Concerning the study at large: Across the full approximately 15-patient cohort, most patients were male and the median age was about 63 years. The study combined RNA-seq, DNA sequencing, TCR-seq and SNP array data from multiple regions of hepatocellular carcinoma specimens to study intratumor heterogeneity. A total of 70 to 80 multiregional samples from about 14 HCC patients, consisting of 51 tumoral and about 20 adjacent nontumoral regions, were included in the overall cohort.

On the study overall, not on this receptor specifically: The authors acknowledged a relatively low patient number and under-sampled tumor-infiltrating lymphocyte representation as limitations.

Every patient had early-stage hepatocellular carcinoma and went to surgical resection without receiving any prior therapy. Sampled areas lacked macroscopic evidence of necrosis or hemorrhage. In two patients, TCR sequencing (ImmunoSeq) was performed on multiple regions. Frozen resection tissue samples were collected at a distance of at least 1 cm from each other. The N label marked samples taken from nontumoral liver tissue adjacent to the tumor. The DNeasy blood and tissue kit was used to extract genomic DNA from bulk tissue. Note on this clone: It has no known antigen specificity. Base qualities were left out, and no much larger clone turns up one base away.

TCR beta chain CDR3 regions were sequenced from genomic DNA using the immunoSEQ assay. Primers annealing to V and J segments amplified rearranged VDJ segments. In the source study's methods: The ImmunoSeq Analyzer software was used to compute clonality and richness metrics. Clones with differential abundance between regions were identified with Fisher's exact test combined with a beta-binomial method for additional stringency. In its TCRdb copy, this immuneACCESS table keeps in-frame sequences only and misses some clones. Where compared with another copy, unresolved V genes explain less than half of these, and the others have no known cause. V, J and clone size are those of that table, while D and trimming were read from the DNA. This sample is represented by just over 20,000 clones; over 60% of them were singletons. The top ten clones comprise 17% of the sample. Including cysteine and phenylalanine, the CDR3 has 12 amino acids. Just CDR3 DNA is preserved here, 36 bases in frame from base 1. Cut back by 5 bases and 5 bases, the V and J ends lie 12 bases apart. The CDR1 and CDR2 encoded by the germline V gene (reference sequence) are GTSNPN and SVGIG.

The sequence links TRBV30 to TRBJ1-2; matching of 5 bases hints at TRBD1 as the D gene. This receptor was identified in an older woman with hepatocellular carcinoma. The input for sequencing was tumor-adjacent normal tissue, taken before any cancer treatment. The CDR3 loop reads CAWETAGYGYTF. The DNA sequence reads TGTGCCTGGGAGACAGCAGGATATGGCTACACCTTC.